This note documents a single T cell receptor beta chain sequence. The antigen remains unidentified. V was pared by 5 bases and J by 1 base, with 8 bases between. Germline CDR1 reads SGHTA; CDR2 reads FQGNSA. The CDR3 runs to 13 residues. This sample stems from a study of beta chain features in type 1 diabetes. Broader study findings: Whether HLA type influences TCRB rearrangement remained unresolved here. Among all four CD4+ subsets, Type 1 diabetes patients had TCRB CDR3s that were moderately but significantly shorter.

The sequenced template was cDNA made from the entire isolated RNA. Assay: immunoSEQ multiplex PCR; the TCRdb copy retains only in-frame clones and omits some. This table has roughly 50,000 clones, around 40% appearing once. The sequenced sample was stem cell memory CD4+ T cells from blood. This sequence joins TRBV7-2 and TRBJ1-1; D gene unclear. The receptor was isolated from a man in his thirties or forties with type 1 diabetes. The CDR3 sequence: CASSPRQNTEAFF. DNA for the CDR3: TGTGCCAGCAGCCCAAGACAGAACACTGAAGCTTTCTTT.